The 23 T cell receptor beta chains below come from one sample, sequenced in a study of T cell responses to AZD1222 COVID-19 vaccine. Generated by immunoSEQ multiplex PCR, the TCRdb table keeps only in-frame clones and is missing some. Of about 110,000 clones in the sample, 75% to 90% were seen once. Sequenced material: peripheral blood, taken on day 0 of AZD1222 vaccination. The receptors here all came from an adult in good health.

This rearrangement joins TRBV30 to TRBJ1-1; a weak D match, TRBD1 (5 bases). Germline values: CDR1 GTSNPN, CDR2 SVGIG (reference sequence). Deletions cut 4 bases from V and 5 bases from J, with 17 bases between. This CDR3 is built from 14 residues. The CDR3 nucleotides are TGTGCCTGGACCCGGACACTCTTAGGTACTGAAGCTTTCTTT. Encoded protein: CAWTRTLLGTEAFF.

There are a few counts of this clone. The chain employs TRBV5-1 and TRBJ1-4; the D gene is possibly TRBD1 (5 bases). This CDR3 region has 16 residues. Between the trimmed V and J ends, which lost 4 bases and 4 bases, there was a span of 17 bases. CDR1 and CDR2 (germline): SGHRS, YFSETQ. CDR3 bases: TGCGCCAGCAGCGCGGGGGGTTTCAATTATAATGAAAAACTGTTTTTT. This encodes CASSAGGFNYNEKLFF.

The chain recombines TRBV19 with TRBJ2-1, with 15 positions matching TRBD2. This CDR3 region has 17 residues. J lost 4 bases, V lost 5 bases, and 6 bases had no gene match. Germline V CDR1 and CDR2: LNHDA, SQIVND (reference sequence). The CDR3: CASSRLGLAGGYNEQFF. CDR3 sequence (DNA): TGTGCCAGTAGTCGCCTCGGACTAGCGGGGGGGTACAATGAGCAGTTCTTC.

V and J are TRBV2 and TRBJ1-5; D possibly corresponds to TRBD1 (5 bases). This CDR3 contains 16 residues. V lost 9 bases and J lost 0, with 18 bases in between. The V gene's germline CDR1 is SNHLY and CDR2 FYNNEI. CDR3: CASCYQQGHSNQPQHF. Written as DNA, the CDR3 is TGTGCCAGTTGCTACCAGCAGGGCCATAGCAATCAGCCCCAGCATTTT.

The table lists this clone with a few counts. The V gene is TRBV9, the J gene TRBJ2-1, with 10 bases matching TRBD1. This CDR3 comprises 17 residues. Trimming at V came to 6 bases and at J to 2 bases, leaving 11 bases not matched to a gene. Germline CDR1 is SGDLS and CDR2 is YYNGEE. The CDR3 reads CASKPSGTGETYNEQFF. CDR3 DNA sequence: TGTGCCAGCAAACCCTCCGGGACAGGGGAAACCTACAATGAGCAGTTCTTC. The entire variable domain, with the rest obtained from reference TRBV9 and TRBJ2-1, is as follows: DSGVTQTPKHLITATGQRVTLRCSPRSGDLSVYWYQQSLDQGLQFLIQYYNGEERAKGNILERFSAQQFPDLHSELNLSSLELGDSALYFCASKPSGTGETYNEQFFGPGTRLTVL.

V is TRBV30 and J is TRBJ2-4; 9 nucleotides agree with TRBD2. The CDR3 runs 17 residues. CDR1 and CDR2 (germline): GTSNPN, SVGIG (reference sequence). V dropped 3 bases and J dropped 2; count of bases not matched to a gene: 11. Here the CDR3 reads CAWSRTLAGPSKNIQYF. In DNA form, the CDR3 reads TGTGCCTGGAGCCGCACTCTAGCGGGACCCTCCAAAAACATTCAGTACTTC.

In this sample, this clone turned up once. The chain recombines TRBV11-2 with TRBJ2-1, with 7 bases lining up with TRBD2. The germline gives CDR1 SGHAT, CDR2 FQNNGV. The CDR3 runs 16 residues. Germline trimming cut 5 bases from V and 8 bases from J; bases unmatched to any gene: 15. This CDR3 is CASSAPVGGTMHEQFF. The CDR3 nucleotides read TGTGCCAGCAGCGCACCGGTCGGGGGGACTATGCATGAGCAGTTCTTC.

The V and J genes are TRBV19 and TRBJ1-1; possible D gene TRBD1, 5 bases. The CDR3 spans 12 residues. Germline V gene data show CDR1 as LNHDA and CDR2 as SQIVND (reference sequence). The V gene lost 10 bases and the J gene lost 3 bases, with 12 bases spanning the gap. The CDR3 DNA sequence: TGTGCCACCGGATTAGGGGACACTGAAGCTTTCTTT. This encodes CATGLGDTEAFF.

This rearrangement joins TRBV7-2 to TRBJ2-3, with 15 bases fitting TRBD2. The length of the CDR3 is 18 residues. V was pared by 3 bases and J by 0 bases, with 4 bases of the junction left unmatched. Looked up from germline, CDR1 is SGHTA and CDR2 is FQGNSA. CDR3 sequence reads: CASSLRTSGGVSTDTQYF. CDR3 nucleotide sequence: TGTGCCAGCAGCTTGCGGACTAGCGGGGGGGTCAGCACAGATACGCAGTATTTT.

The chain employs TRBV19 and TRBJ1-2; weak D call: TRBD1 (5 bases). The CDR3 covers 13 residues. Germline V gene data show CDR1 as LNHDA and CDR2 as SQIVND (reference sequence). Deletions cut 4 bases from V and 4 bases from J, with 10 bases between. CDR3: CASSTDKPYGYTF. The DNA for the CDR3 is TGTGCCAGTAGTACGGACAAGCCCTATGGCTACACCTTC.

The table lists this clone with a count of one. The V and J genes are TRBV4-3 and TRBJ1-1, with D hard to call. The CDR3 runs 14 residues. The V gene lost 0 bases and the J gene lost 7 bases, with 12 bases spanning the gap. Germline CDR1 is LGHNA and CDR2 is YSLEER. The CDR3 DNA reads as TGCGCCAGCAGCCAAGATCTGAAGGAAATTGAAGCTTTCTTT. It specifies CASSQDLKEIEAFF.

The V and J genes are TRBV5-1 and TRBJ1-1; maybe TRBD1 (5 bases). Trimming removed 2 bases from V and 1 base from J, with 6 bases in between. Germline V gives CDR1 SGHRS, CDR2 YFSETQ. CDR3 length: 13 amino acids. The CDR3 region has the DNA TGCGCCAGCAGCTTAGACAGGAACACTGAAGCTTTCTTT. It encodes CASSLDRNTEAFF.

V is TRBV30 and J is TRBJ2-7; D call uncertain. The germline V gene has CDR1 GTSNPN and CDR2 SVGIG (reference sequence). This CDR3 contains 12 residues. The V and J ends lost 7 bases and 1 base respectively, with 11 bases between them. In DNA, the CDR3 is TGTGCCTCCCATCGGCAGTCCTACGAGCAGTACTTC. As protein: CASHRQSYEQYF. The variable domain in full, completed from reference TRBV30 and TRBJ2-7, reads SQTIHQWPATLVQPVGSPLSLECTVEGTSNPNLYWYRQAAGRGLQLLFYSVGIGQISSEVPQNLSASRPQDRQFILSSKKLLLSDSGFYLCASHRQSYEQYFGPGTRLTVT.

V gene TRBV6-2 or TRBV6-3 combines with J gene TRBJ2-7; perhaps TRBD1 as D (5 bases). The CDR3 contains 11 residues. CDR1 is MNHEY, CDR2 SVGEGT, per germline. Between the trimmed V and J ends, which lost 5 bases and 6 bases, there was a span of 8 bases. In DNA, the CDR3 is TGTGCCAGCAGTCAGGGTAGCGAGCAGTACTTC. Translated: CASSQGSEQYF.

The J gene is TRBJ1-4, the V gene TRBV5-6; 9 bases align to TRBD1. Germline CDR1 and CDR2: SGHDT and YYEEEE. The CDR3 is 17 residues long. V shed 2 bases and J 7 bases; nucleotides not matched to a gene: 12. The CDR3 DNA sequence: TGTGCCAGCAGCTTACAGGGGGCAGAACGATTTGGTGAAAAACTGTTTTTT. The encoded protein is CASSLQGAERFGEKLFF.

This clone was picked up one time. The rearrangement links TRBV13 to TRBJ2-7, with 9 bases identical to TRBD1. Germline trimming cut 1 base from V and 1 base from J; bases unmatched to any gene: 5. Germline V CDR1 and CDR2: PRHDT, FYEKMQ (reference sequence). The CDR3 is 16 amino acids. Here the CDR3 reads CASSLAPGQGSYEQYF. The CDR3 coding sequence is TGTGCCAGCAGCTTAGCGCCCGGACAGGGGTCCTACGAGCAGTACTTC.

The chain carries TRBV29-1 and TRBJ2-5; TRBD2 matches at 8 bases. In germline, CDR1 is SQVTM, CDR2 ANQGSEA. The V and J ends lost 0 bases and 3 bases, in that order; junction bases with no gene match: 3. The CDR3 extends over 14 amino acids. For the CDR3, the DNA is TGCAGCGTTGAAGAGCGGGGGGTCAAAGAGACCCAGTACTTC. It specifies CSVEERGVKETQYF.

Regarding this clone: The same CDR3 arises from other DNA sequences in this sample as well. This CDR3 is CASSLLNTEAFF. The CDR3 nucleotides are TGTGCCAGCAGTTTACTGAACACTGAAGCTTTCTTT. J is TRBJ1-1 and V is TRBV28; D unresolved. The CDR3 totals 12 residues. Germline V CDR1 and CDR2: MDHEN, SYDVKM. The V and J ends lost 2 bases and 0 bases respectively, with 1 base between them.

The rearrangement joins TRBV27 to TRBJ2-1; TRBD2 aligns across 9 bases. The V gene end was trimmed by 5 bases and the J gene end by 1 base; junction bases not matched to a gene: 6. Germline loops: CDR1 MNHEY, CDR2 SMNVEV (reference sequence). This CDR3 has 16 residues. The CDR3 is CASSPMGLASYNEQFF. CDR3 bases: TGTGCCAGCAGTCCGATGGGACTAGCATCCTACAATGAGCAGTTCTTC.

This rearrangement joins TRBV9 to TRBJ1-2, with TRBD1 matching 9 bases. V lost 3 bases, J lost 5 bases, and 8 bases stayed unmatched. In germline, CDR1 is SGDLS, CDR2 YYNGEE. The CDR3 is made up of 15 amino acids. In nucleotides, the CDR3 is TGTGCCAGCAGCGAGCCACAGGGGGCCGGTTATGGCTACACCTTC. The encoded protein is CASSEPQGAGYGYTF.

The gene calls are TRBV3-1 (or the pseudogene TRBV3-2) and TRBJ1-2, with D maybe TRBD1 (6 bases). Germline-derived CDR1 and CDR2 are LGHDT and YNNKEL (reference sequence). This CDR3 spans 13 amino acids. V lost 3 bases, J lost 5 bases, and 10 bases lay in between. This CDR3 is CASSQQGTYGYTF. CDR3 in DNA: TGTGCCAGCAGCCAGCAGGGGACGTATGGCTACACCTTC.

The V gene is TRBV6-4, the J gene TRBJ2-4, with D perhaps TRBD1 (6 bases). The germline V gene has CDR1 MRHNA and CDR2 SNTAGT. V gave up 3 bases and J gave up 7 bases, with 16 bases separating them. The CDR3 extends over 15 amino acids. The CDR3 loop is CASSEGALGPNIQYF. The CDR3 DNA follows: TGTGCCAGCAGTGAGGGGGCGCTTGGTCCGAACATTCAGTACTTC.

V and J are TRBV4-2 and TRBJ1-6, with 7 bases that match TRBD1. This CDR3 region has 16 residues. Germline V gene sequence: CDR1 LGHNA, CDR2 YNFKEQ. Unmatched junction bases numbered 7, after V lost 2 bases and J lost 6 bases. As DNA, the CDR3 is TGTGCCAGCAGCCAAAGCCCGGGACAGACTAATTCACCCCTCCACTTT. Protein: CASSQSPGQTNSPLHF.